Each of the 29 T cell receptor beta chains below was sequenced from the same sample in a study of metastatic and nonmetastatic thyroid tumors. Through MiXCR, TCRdb re-clonotyped the PCR reads. The table includes just over 20,000 clones, 12% detected once. Patients underwent thyroid surgery, and none had received any treatment before it. The sequenced material came from blood. Receptors were obtained from a male donor with papillary thyroid cancer or a benign thyroid nodule (not recorded which). Some clones in this sample may be carry-over from other donors' samples.

There are many counts of this clone. The chain links TRBV7-9 to TRBJ2-3; 13 positions match TRBD2. The CDR3 length is 17 residues. The V gene's germline CDR1 is SEHNR and CDR2 FQNEAQ (reference sequence). The J segment lost 5 bases and the V segment lost 5 bases, leaving 10 bases of the junction unmatched. The CDR3 sequence is CASSAYGLAGERDTQYF. The CDR3, as DNA: TGTGCCAGCAGCGCGTACGGACTAGCGGGAGAACGAGATACGCAGTATTTT.

Ten or more counts support this clone. The rearrangement joins TRBV15 to TRBJ2-3; D ambiguous. V dropped 0 bases and J dropped 1 base, with 2 bases sitting between them. The V gene's germline CDR1 is LNHNV and CDR2 YYDKDF (reference sequence). CDR3 length: 13 residues. Here the CDR3 DNA reads TGTGCCACCAGCAGAGAGGGCACAGATACGCAGTATTTT. Translated, it gives CATSREGTDTQYF.

This clone was seen ten or more times. The chain carries TRBV20-1 and TRBJ2-3, with a possible D match to TRBD1 (7 bases). The CDR3 has 15 amino acids. CDR1 DFQATT and CDR2 SNEGSKA come from the germline V gene (reference sequence). The V end lost 5 bases, the J end lost 0 bases, and 15 bases lay between the germline ends. The CDR3 loop reads CSADGGTDSTDTQYF. The CDR3 DNA is TGCAGTGCTGACGGAGGGACAGATAGCACAGATACGCAGTATTTT.

This clone was recorded at least ten times. This chain links TRBV9 with TRBJ2-1; TRBD2 might be the D (5 bases). Germline V gene data show CDR1 as SGDLS and CDR2 as YYNGEE. This CDR3 is built from 15 residues. The V gene lost 0 bases and the J gene lost 8 bases, with 15 bases spanning the gap. CDR3 nucleotide sequence: TGTGCCAGCAGCGTAGTTGTCGGGGAGAGATATGAGCAGTTCTTC. This codes for CASSVVVGERYEQFF.

This clone was detected only a few times. V and J are TRBV6-1 and TRBJ2-7, with D possibly called TRBD1 or TRBD2 (5 bases each). This CDR3 contains 13 residues. V shed 9 bases and J shed 5 bases, with 17 bases lying between them. The germline CDR1 and CDR2 sequences are MNHNS and SASEGT. The CDR3 spells CARAGTGPNEQYF. The CDR3 nucleotides read TGTGCCAGAGCAGGGACGGGGCCCAACGAGCAGTACTTC.

V and J are TRBV5-1 and TRBJ2-2; perhaps TRBD1 as D (6 bases). Germline CDR1 reads SGHRS; CDR2 reads YFSETQ. The CDR3 is made up of 16 amino acids. V was clipped by 0 bases and J by 2 bases, with 11 bases between them. The CDR3 loop is CASSLAFRGNTGELFF. CDR3 sequence (DNA): TGCGCCAGCAGCTTGGCATTCAGGGGTAACACCGGGGAGCTGTTTTTT.

This clone was counted ten times or more. The V call is TRBV2, the J call TRBJ1-1; no definite D call. V lost 4 bases and J 8 bases, leaving 14 bases between the germline ends. The CDR3 is made up of 13 amino acids. Germline V gene sequence: CDR1 SNHLY, CDR2 FYNNEI. CDR3 sequence reads: CASSAIRSREAFF. CDR3 DNA: TGTGCCAGCAGTGCTATACGGTCCAGGGAAGCTTTCTTT.

By share of the sample, this clone is medium-sized. The chain uses TRBV28 and TRBJ2-7; TRBD1 aligns across 9 bases. From germline, CDR1 is MDHEN and CDR2 SYDVKM. J was trimmed by 6 bases and V by 7 bases; bases with no gene match: 10. The CDR3 totals 14 residues. CDR3 sequence reads: CASNLPGQGTEQYF. The CDR3 bases are TGTGCCAGCAACCTTCCGGGACAGGGAACCGAGCAGTACTTC.

The CDR3 DNA follows: TGTGCCAGCAGTCTAGACAGGGGAACTGAGCAGTTCTTC. The encoded protein is CASSLDRGTEQFF. This chain connects TRBV27 to TRBJ2-1, with 8 bases lining up with TRBD1. This CDR3 region has 13 residues. Germline CDR1 is MNHEY and CDR2 is SMNVEV (reference sequence). Trimming took 5 bases from V and 9 from J; bases not matched to a gene: 6.

Ten or more counts support this clone. This rearrangement joins TRBV7-9 to TRBJ2-5; possibly TRBD1 for D (7 bases). The CDR3 consists of 16 residues. V shed 3 bases and J shed 3 bases, with 17 bases lying between them. Germline CDR1 and CDR2: SEHNR and FQNEAQ (reference sequence). CDR3 DNA sequence: TGTGCCAGCAGCTTTTTACCGGCAGGGGGGAAAGAGACCCAGTACTTC. Encoded protein: CASSFLPAGGKETQYF.

This clone came up many times. Germline is not matched at one junction end, which may reflect a read error. At the DNA level, this CDR3 is encoded by other sequences in the same sample as well. This chain joins TRBV10-3 and TRBJ1-1; weak D call: TRBD1 (5 bases). The CDR3 has 14 amino acids. Looked up from germline, CDR1 is ENHRY and CDR2 is SYGVKD. The CDR3 DNA is TGTGCCATCAGGGCCCCTTCGGGGGTCACTGAGGCTTTCTTT. Residues: CAIRAPSGVTEAFF.

This chain joins TRBV7-3 and TRBJ2-3, with D possibly TRBD2 on 5 matching bases. CDR1 and CDR2 from the germline V gene are SGHTA and FQGTGA. The CDR3 consists of 15 residues. With 1 base removed from V and 2 bases from J, the gap between germline ends came to 10 bases. The CDR3 reads CASSLNFGNTDTQYF. The CDR3 DNA reads as TGTGCCAGCAGCTTAAATTTCGGGAACACAGATACGCAGTATTTT.

Comment on this clone: A much larger clone differs from this one at a single base, so this may be a read error. The sample carries other DNA sequences with the same CDR3. The chain has TRBV11-2 and TRBJ1-3; the D gene is possibly TRBD1 (6 bases). Germline CDR1 SGHAT, CDR2 FQNNGV. The CDR3 is made up of 16 amino acids. CDR3 in amino acids: CASSKTGASSGNTVYF. The CDR3 nucleotides read TGTGCCAGCAGCAAGACAGGTGCTTCCTCTGGAAACACCGTATATTTT.

CDR3 residues: CASSKYADSPLHF. The CDR3 region has the DNA TGCGCCAGCAGTAAATATGCGGATTCACCCCTCCACTTT. The rearrangement uses TRBV4-1 and TRBJ1-6; D is ambiguous. The germline gives CDR1 MGHRA, CDR2 YSYEKL. This CDR3 is built from 13 residues. V lost 6 bases, J lost 8 bases, and 11 bases lay in between.

J is TRBJ1-1 and V is TRBV12-3 or TRBV12-4, with 10 bases identical to TRBD1. The CDR3 loop spans 15 amino acids. V trimming: 6 bases; J trimming: 6 bases; junction bases outside the gene matches: 10. CDR3 sequence reads: CASSRPGQGLAEAFF. CDR3 nucleotide sequence: TGTGCCAGCAGCCGGCCGGGACAGGGGTTAGCTGAAGCTTTCTTT.

In its sample, this clone was seen many times. The chain links TRBV7-8 to TRBJ2-1; 11 bases fit TRBD2. Germline V gene lookup returns CDR1 SGHVS and CDR2 FQNEAQ. This CDR3 spans 17 amino acids. The junction had 10 bases not matched to a gene; V was cut back by 2 bases and J by 7 bases. The chain's CDR3 is CASSLYRLGLAANEQFF. In DNA, the CDR3 is TGTGCCAGCAGCTTATATCGGTTGGGACTAGCGGCTAATGAGCAGTTCTTC.

Within the sample, this clone is medium-sized. The chain couples TRBV6-1 to TRBJ1-3; TRBD1 matches at 8 bases. V was pared by 8 bases and J by 0 bases, with 6 bases of the junction left unmatched. CDR1 is MNHNS, CDR2 SASEGT, per germline. The CDR3 runs to 15 residues. The DNA of the CDR3 is TGTGCCAGCGGACAGGGCTACAGCTCTGGAAACACCATATATTTT. This codes for CASGQGYSSGNTIYF.

This clone has just a few counts. J is TRBJ1-5 and V is TRBV6-1, with unresolved D. The CDR3 loop spans 15 amino acids. V lost 5 bases to trimming and J lost 1 base, with 12 bases between them. The V gene's germline CDR1 is MNHNS and CDR2 SASEGT. DNA of the CDR3: TGTGCCAGCAGTCCTAGTGGGGAAAGCAATCAGCCCCAGCATTTT. It translates to CASSPSGESNQPQHF.

In its sample, this clone was seen many times. The V and J genes are TRBV20-1 and TRBJ1-1; no definite D call. This CDR3 contains 13 residues. Germline values: CDR1 DFQATT, CDR2 SNEGSKA (reference sequence). Trimming took 6 bases from V and 7 from J, leaving 18 bases between them. The CDR3 sequence is CSAPPRGRGEAFF. CDR3 sequence (DNA): TGCAGTGCCCCCCCCCGAGGCCGTGGTGAAGCTTTCTTT.

This clone was counted ten times or more. The chain's CDR3 is CASSPGGRTDTQYF. The CDR3 DNA reads as TGTGCCAGCAGCCCCGGAGGACGCACAGATACGCAGTATTTT. The chain has TRBV7-2 and TRBJ2-3; tentative D call: TRBD2 (5 bases). From germline, CDR1 is SGHTA and CDR2 FQGNSA. This CDR3 comprises 14 residues. Trimming left V 5 bases short and J 1 base short, with 10 bases between.

The chain uses TRBV20-1 and TRBJ2-7; D remains ambiguous. Per the germline V gene, CDR1 is DFQATT and CDR2 is SNEGSKA (reference sequence). The ends were cut back, 5 bases at V and 4 bases at J, with 9 bases in the middle. This CDR3 is 11 amino acids long. Written as DNA, the CDR3 is TGCAGTGCTCTAGGTTATTACGAGCAGTACTTC. This sequence encodes CSALGYYEQYF.

This clone was counted at least ten times. This CDR3 reads CSARVGRSSYNEQFF. The DNA for the CDR3 is TGCAGTGCTAGAGTAGGGAGGTCGTCCTACAATGAGCAGTTCTTC. The genes are TRBV20-1 and TRBJ2-1; tentatively, D is TRBD2 (6 bases). Trimming removed 1 base at V and 1 base at J, with 11 bases between. The CDR3 covers 15 residues. In germline, CDR1 is DFQATT, CDR2 SNEGSKA (reference sequence).

This clone has only a few counts. The chain joins TRBV10-1 to TRBJ2-7; 10 nucleotides align to TRBD1. The CDR3 loop spans 15 amino acids. Germline CDR1 WNHNN, CDR2 SYGVQD (reference sequence). Trimming at V came to 2 bases and at J to 2 bases, leaving 3 bases not matched to a gene. The CDR3 region has the DNA TGCGCCAGCAGTGAGGGGACAGGGGACACCTACGAGCAGTACTTC. It specifies CASSEGTGDTYEQYF.

The gene calls are TRBV7-2 and TRBJ2-2; D gene ambiguous. The CDR3 extends over 13 amino acids. The V end lost 4 bases, the J end lost 6 bases, and 9 bases lay between the germline ends. Germline assignment: CDR1 SGHTA and CDR2 FQGNSA. In nucleotides, the CDR3 is TGTGCCAGCAGCTCAAAGATCCCCGGGGAGCTGTTTTTT. Translation gives CASSSKIPGELFF. Based on the CDR3 plus reference TRBV7-2 and TRBJ2-2, the full variable domain is GAGVSQSPSNKVTEKGKDVELRCDPISGHTALYWYRQSLGQGLEFLIYFQGNSAPDKSGLPSDRFSAERTGGSVSTLTIQRTQQEDSAVYLCASSSKIPGELFFGEGSRLTVL.

This clone was recorded at least ten times. The sample contains more than one DNA sequence encoding this CDR3. The gene calls are TRBV7-6 and TRBJ2-1; tentatively, D is TRBD2 (6 bases). V was clipped by 5 bases and J by 6 bases, with 11 bases between them. The V gene's germline CDR1 is SGHVS and CDR2 FNYEAQ. The CDR3 is 13 amino acids. DNA for the CDR3: TGTGCCAGCAGCATCGGGGACTTCAATGAGCAGTTCTTC. Amino acid sequence: CASSIGDFNEQFF. Complete variable domain (other parts from reference TRBV7-6 and TRBJ2-1): GAGVSQSPRYKVTKRGQDVALRCDPISGHVSLYWYRQALGQGPEFLTYFNYEAQQDKSGLPNDRFSAERPEGSISTLTIQRTEQRDSAMYRCASSIGDFNEQFFGPGTRLTVL.

The table lists this clone with many counts. The CDR3 sequence is CATAQGATYNEQFF. Here the CDR3 DNA reads TGTGCCACGGCACAGGGGGCTACGTACAATGAGCAGTTCTTC. The chain combines TRBV6-1 with TRBJ2-1; TRBD1 aligns across 9 bases. Germline CDR1 MNHNS, CDR2 SASEGT. After removal of 10 bases from V and 4 bases from J, the junction contained 8 bases not matched to a gene. This CDR3 is 14 amino acids long.

In the case of this clone: A much larger clonotype is one base distant, so this may be a read error. This specimen includes other DNA sequences encoding the same CDR3. The chain joins TRBV4-1 to TRBJ2-7, with D possibly being TRBD1 or TRBD2 (5 bases each). Germline lookup yields CDR1 MGHRA and CDR2 YSYEKL. CDR3 length: 13 amino acids. The CDR3 DNA is TGTGCCAGCAGCCAAGGCCGGGACGGCGAGCAGTACTTC. Translated, it gives CASSQGRDGEQYF.

J is TRBJ2-3 and V is TRBV4-2, with 8 bases identical to TRBD2. Germline CDR1 is LGHNA and CDR2 is YNFKEQ. Germline trimming cut 0 bases from V and 5 bases from J; bases unmatched to any gene: 10. There are 17 residues in the CDR3. CDR3 in DNA: TGTGCCAGCAGCCAAGATGGGGGCGGGAGCGGGGGAGATACGCAGTATTTT. Amino acid sequence: CASSQDGGGSGGDTQYF.

This clone was seen at least ten times. This chain joins TRBV4-1 and TRBJ2-7; 11 bases line up with TRBD1. The germline V gene encodes CDR1 MGHRA and CDR2 YSYEKL. J gave up 2 bases and V 3 bases, and 0 bases lay outside the gene matches. This CDR3 is 14 amino acids long. The chain's CDR3 is CASSQDRGPYEQYF. The CDR3 DNA reads as TGCGCCAGCAGCCAGGACAGGGGGCCCTACGAGCAGTACTTC.